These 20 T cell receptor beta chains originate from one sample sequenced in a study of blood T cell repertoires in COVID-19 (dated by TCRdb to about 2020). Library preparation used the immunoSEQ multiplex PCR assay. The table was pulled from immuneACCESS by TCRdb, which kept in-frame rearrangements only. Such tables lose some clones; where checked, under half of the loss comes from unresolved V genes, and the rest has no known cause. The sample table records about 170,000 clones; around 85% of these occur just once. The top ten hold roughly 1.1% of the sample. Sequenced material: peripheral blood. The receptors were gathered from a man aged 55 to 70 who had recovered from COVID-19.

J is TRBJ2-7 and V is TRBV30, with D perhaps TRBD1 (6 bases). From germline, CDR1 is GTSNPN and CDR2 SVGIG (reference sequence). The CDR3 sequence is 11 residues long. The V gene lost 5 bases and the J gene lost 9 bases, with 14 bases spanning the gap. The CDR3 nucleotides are TGTGCCTGGGTACAGGGTTTAGGGCAGTACTTC. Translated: CAWVQGLGQYF.

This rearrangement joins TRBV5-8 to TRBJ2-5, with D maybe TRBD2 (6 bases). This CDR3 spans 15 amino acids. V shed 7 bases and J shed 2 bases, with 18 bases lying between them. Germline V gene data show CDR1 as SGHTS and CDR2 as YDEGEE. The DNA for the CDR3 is TGTGCCAGCTCCCCGGGGCGGGGACCACAAGAGACCCAGTACTTC. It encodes CASSPGRGPQETQYF. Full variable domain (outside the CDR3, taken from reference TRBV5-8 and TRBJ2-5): EAGVTQSPTHLIKTRGQQATLRCSPISGHTSVYWYQQALGLGLQFLLWYDEGEERNRGNFPPRFSGRQFPNYSSELNVNALELEDSALYLCASSPGRGPQETQYFGPGTRLLVL.

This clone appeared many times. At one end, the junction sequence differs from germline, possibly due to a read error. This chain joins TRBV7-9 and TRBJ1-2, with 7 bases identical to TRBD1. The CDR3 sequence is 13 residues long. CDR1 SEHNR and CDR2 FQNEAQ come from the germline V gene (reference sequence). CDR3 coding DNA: TGTGCCAGCAGCTTCAGAGGGGGCGTACGATTTTCGTTC. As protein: CASSFRGGVRFSF.

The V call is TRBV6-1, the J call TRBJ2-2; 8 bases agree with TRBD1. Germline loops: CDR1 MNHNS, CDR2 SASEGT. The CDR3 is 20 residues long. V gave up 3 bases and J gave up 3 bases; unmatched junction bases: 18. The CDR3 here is CASSDYVPGQVQGDTGELFF. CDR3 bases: TGTGCCAGCAGTGATTACGTCCCGGGACAGGTTCAGGGGGACACCGGGGAGCTGTTTTTT.

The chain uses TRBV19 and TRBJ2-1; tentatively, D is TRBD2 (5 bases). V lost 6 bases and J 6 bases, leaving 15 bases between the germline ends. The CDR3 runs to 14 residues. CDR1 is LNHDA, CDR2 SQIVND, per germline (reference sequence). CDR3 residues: CASSGRTPSNEQFF. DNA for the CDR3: TGTGCCAGTAGCGGAAGGACTCCATCCAATGAGCAGTTCTTC.

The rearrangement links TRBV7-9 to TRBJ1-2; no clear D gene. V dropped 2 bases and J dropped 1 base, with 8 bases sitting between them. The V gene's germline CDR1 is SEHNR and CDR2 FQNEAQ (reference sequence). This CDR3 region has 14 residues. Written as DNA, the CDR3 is TGTGCCAGCAGCTTATCACAGAGTAACTATGGCTACACCTTC. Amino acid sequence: CASSLSQSNYGYTF.

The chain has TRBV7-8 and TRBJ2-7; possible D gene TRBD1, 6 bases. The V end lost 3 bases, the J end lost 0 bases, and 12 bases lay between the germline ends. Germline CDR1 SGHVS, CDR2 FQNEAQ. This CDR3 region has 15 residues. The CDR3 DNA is TGTGCCAGCAGCTTCATGGGGACACCCTCCTACGAGCAGTACTTC. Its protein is CASSFMGTPSYEQYF. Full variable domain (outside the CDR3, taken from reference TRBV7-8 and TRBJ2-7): GAGVSQSPRYKVAKRGQDVALRCDPISGHVSLFWYQQALGQGPEFLTYFQNEAQLDKSGLPSDRFFAERPEGSVSTLKIQRTQQEDSAVYLCASSFMGTPSYEQYFGPGTRLTVT.

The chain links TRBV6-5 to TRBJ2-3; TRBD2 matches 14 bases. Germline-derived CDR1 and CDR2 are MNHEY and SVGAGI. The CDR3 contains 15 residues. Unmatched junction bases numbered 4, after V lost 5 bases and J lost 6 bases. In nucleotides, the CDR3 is TGTGCCAGCAGTAGACTAGCGGGGGGGCCTGATACGCAGTATTTT. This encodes CASSRLAGGPDTQYF.

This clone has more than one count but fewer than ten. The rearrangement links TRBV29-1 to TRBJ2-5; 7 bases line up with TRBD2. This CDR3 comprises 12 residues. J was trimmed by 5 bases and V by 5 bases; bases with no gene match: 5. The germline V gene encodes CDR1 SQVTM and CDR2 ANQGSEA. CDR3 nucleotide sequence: TGCAGCGTTCACCCCGGGGGGGAGACCCAGTACTTC. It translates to CSVHPGGETQYF.

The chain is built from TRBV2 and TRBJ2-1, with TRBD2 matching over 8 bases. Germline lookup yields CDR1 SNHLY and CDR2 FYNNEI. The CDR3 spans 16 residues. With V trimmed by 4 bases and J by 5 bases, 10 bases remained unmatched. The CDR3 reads CASSADSLLADNEQFF. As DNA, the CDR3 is TGTGCCAGCAGTGCCGATTCGCTACTAGCGGACAATGAGCAGTTCTTC.

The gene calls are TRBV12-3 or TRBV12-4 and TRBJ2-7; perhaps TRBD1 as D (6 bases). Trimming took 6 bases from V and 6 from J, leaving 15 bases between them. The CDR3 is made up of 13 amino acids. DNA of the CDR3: TGTGCCAGCAGCCTCGCAGGGGATCGCGAGCAGTACTTC. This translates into CASSLAGDREQYF.

In DNA, the CDR3 is TGTGCCAGCAGCCAACCGGGACAGGGACGGTCACCCCTCCACTTT. It encodes CASSQPGQGRSPLHF. The chain uses TRBV3-1 (or the pseudogene TRBV3-2) and TRBJ1-6; 9 bases align to TRBD1. This CDR3 comprises 15 residues. Germline V lookup: CDR1 LGHDT, CDR2 YNNKEL (reference sequence). The V gene end was trimmed by 2 bases and the J gene end by 10 bases; junction bases not matched to a gene: 6.

Here the CDR3 DNA reads TGTGCCAGCAGCTTGGCCGGGACAGGGGGAGGGAAAGCTTTCTTT. Translation: CASSLAGTGGGKAFF. The chain employs TRBV5-6 and TRBJ1-1, with 11 bases aligning to TRBD1. From germline, CDR1 is SGHDT and CDR2 YYEEEE. The CDR3 runs to 15 residues. The V and J ends lost 0 bases and 9 bases, in that order; junction bases with no gene match: 7. Complete variable domain (other parts from reference TRBV5-6 and TRBJ1-1): DAGVTQSPTHLIKTRGQQVTLRCSPKSGHDTVSWYQQALGQGPQFIFQYYEEEERQRGNFPDRFSGHQFPNYSSELNVNALLLGDSALYLCASSLAGTGGGKAFFGQGTRLTVV.

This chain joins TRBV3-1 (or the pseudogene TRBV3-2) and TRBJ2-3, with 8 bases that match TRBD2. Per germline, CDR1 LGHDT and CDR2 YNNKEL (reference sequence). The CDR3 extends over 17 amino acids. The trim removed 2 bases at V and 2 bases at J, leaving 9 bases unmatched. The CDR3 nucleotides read TGTGCCAGCAGCCAAAGCCTGACTAGCGCCGACACAGATACGCAGTATTTT. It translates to CASSQSLTSADTDTQYF.

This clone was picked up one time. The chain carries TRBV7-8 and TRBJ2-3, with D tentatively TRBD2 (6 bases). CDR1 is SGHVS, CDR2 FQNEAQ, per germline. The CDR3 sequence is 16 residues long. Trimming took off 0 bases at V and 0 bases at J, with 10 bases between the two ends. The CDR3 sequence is CASSLATGSSTDTQYF. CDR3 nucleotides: TGTGCCAGCAGCTTAGCGACCGGGAGCAGCACAGATACGCAGTATTTT.

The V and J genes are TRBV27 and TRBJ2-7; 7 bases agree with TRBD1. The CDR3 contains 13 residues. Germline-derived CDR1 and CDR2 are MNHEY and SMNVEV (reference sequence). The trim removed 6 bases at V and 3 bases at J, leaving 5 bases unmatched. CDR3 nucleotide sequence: TGTGCCAGCAGCAGGGACAGATACTACGAGCAGTACTTC. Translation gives CASSRDRYYEQYF.

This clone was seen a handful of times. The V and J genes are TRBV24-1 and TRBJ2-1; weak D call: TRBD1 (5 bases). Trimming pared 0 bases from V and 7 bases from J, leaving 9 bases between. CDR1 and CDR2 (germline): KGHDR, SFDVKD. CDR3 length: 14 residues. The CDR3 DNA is TGTGCCACCAGTGATTTGGCAGGGATTAATGAGCAGTTCTTC. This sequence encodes CATSDLAGINEQFF.

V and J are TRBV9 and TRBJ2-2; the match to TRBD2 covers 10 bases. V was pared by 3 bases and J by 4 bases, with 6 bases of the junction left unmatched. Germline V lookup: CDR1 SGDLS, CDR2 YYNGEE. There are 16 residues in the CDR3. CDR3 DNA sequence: TGTGCCAGCAGCGCCTCTAGCGGGGGTATCACCGGGGAGCTGTTTTTT. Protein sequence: CASSASSGGITGELFF.

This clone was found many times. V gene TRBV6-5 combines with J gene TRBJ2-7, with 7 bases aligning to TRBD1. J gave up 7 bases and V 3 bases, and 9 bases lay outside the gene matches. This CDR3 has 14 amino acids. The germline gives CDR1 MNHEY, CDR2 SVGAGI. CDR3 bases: TGTGCCAGCAGTTATCCCGACAGGGTGCAGGAGCAGTACTTC. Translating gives CASSYPDRVQEQYF.

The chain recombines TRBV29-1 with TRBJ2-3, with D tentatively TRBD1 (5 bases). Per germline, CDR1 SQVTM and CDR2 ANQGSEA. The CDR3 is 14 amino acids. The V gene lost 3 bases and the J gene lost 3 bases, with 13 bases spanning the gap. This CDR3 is CSVDHQGRTDTQYF. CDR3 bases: TGCAGCGTTGATCACCAGGGCAGGACAGATACGCAGTATTTT.